This T cell receptor (beta chain) was captured by sequencing in a study of neoadjuvant nivolumab and ipilimumab in lung cancer (dated by TCRdb to about 2020). General notes on the study: Nivolumab was given at 3 mg/kg intravenously on days 1, 15 and 29, and the combination arm added ipilimumab 1 mg/kg on day 1 only. The primary endpoint of the trial was the rate of major pathologic response (MPR) in the intention-to-treat population of each study arm. A total of around 45 patients with operable NSCLC were treated in the trial, with about 23 randomized to nivolumab monotherapy and about 21 randomized to nivolumab plus ipilimumab. TCR repertoires were compared between pretherapy (baseline) peripheral blood and tumors resected at surgery after neoadjuvant immune checkpoint blockade. Seven patients had matched pretherapy and resected tumor pairs analyzed, with four treated with nivolumab and three with nivolumab plus ipilimumab.

The library relied on the immunoSEQ multiplex PCR assay. On the authors' methods: Repertoires were summarized in terms of richness and clonality, and significantly expanded and contracted clones between pre- and post-therapy samples were identified. TCRdb stores this immuneACCESS table with in-frame sequences only. Part of the clones is absent; in the studies checked, under half of the shortfall reflects unresolved V genes, and no reason is known for the rest. From that table come the V and J calls and clone size; the DNA was used to work out D and trimming. This sample holds around 20,000 clones; roughly 77% were observed only once. 6.5% to 9% of the sample is in the top ten clones. In regard to this clone: It has no known antigen specificity. Nothing much larger sits one base from this clone, and base qualities are not available.

Trimming at the junction amounts to 4 bases on V and 4 bases on J, and the germline ends lie 12 bases apart. Looking up the germline V gene yields CDR1 SGHDT and CDR2 YYEEEE. The CDR3 covers 13 residues, taking in both the cysteine and the phenylalanine. Only the CDR3 portion is preserved as DNA: 39 bases, with reading frame beginning at the first base. The time point label of this sample denotes: at surgical resection after neoadjuvant nivolumab +/- ipilimumab. The samples were obtained from NEOSTAR, a phase 2 randomized trial that tested neoadjuvant nivolumab or nivolumab plus ipilimumab, followed by surgery, in operable NSCLC. General conclusions and limits of the study: No significant correlation was found between TCR clonality and pathologic tumor regression, and only one major-pathologic-response sample was available for the clonality analysis. From pretherapy to surgery, tumor T-cell richness and clonality went up in three of three dual-therapy tumors, versus only two of four nivolumab-treated tumors. Richness in tumors resected after neoadjuvant therapy showed a positive correlation with pretherapy blood TCR richness (Spearman R ≈ 0.79). TCR richness and clonality were greater in resected tumors than in tumor-adjacent uninvolved lung, and increases were seen in more dual-therapy-treated tumors. TCR sequencing was performed in a small number of samples.

This material consisted of tumor tissue, taken after neoadjuvant nivolumab, alone or with ipilimumab, at or shortly before surgery. In this chain, TRBV5-6 is recombined with TRBJ2-7, with the D segment identity uncertain. This clonotype was obtained from an adult with non-small cell lung cancer. The nucleotide sequence reads TGTGCCAGCAGCGGTGATGCCGCGTACGAGCAGTACTTC. The encoded protein is CASSGDAAYEQYF.